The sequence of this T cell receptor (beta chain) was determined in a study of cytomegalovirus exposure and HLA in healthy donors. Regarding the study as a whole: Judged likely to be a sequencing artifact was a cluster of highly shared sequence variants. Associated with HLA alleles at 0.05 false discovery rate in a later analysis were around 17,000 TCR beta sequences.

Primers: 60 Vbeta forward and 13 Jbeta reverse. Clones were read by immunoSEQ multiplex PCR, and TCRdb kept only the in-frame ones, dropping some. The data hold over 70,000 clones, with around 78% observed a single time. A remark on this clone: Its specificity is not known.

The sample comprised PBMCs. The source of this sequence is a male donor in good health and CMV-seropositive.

CDR3 region: CASSLRQGIHTEAFF. The CDR3 coding sequence is TGTGCCAGCAGTTTGAGACAGGGAATACACACTGAAGCTTTCTTT. The genes are TRBV28 and TRBJ1-1; 7 positions match TRBD1. Germline CDR1 and CDR2: MDHEN and SYDVKM. The CDR3 consists of 15 residues. The V gene end was trimmed by 3 bases and the J gene end by 3 bases; junction bases not matched to a gene: 7.